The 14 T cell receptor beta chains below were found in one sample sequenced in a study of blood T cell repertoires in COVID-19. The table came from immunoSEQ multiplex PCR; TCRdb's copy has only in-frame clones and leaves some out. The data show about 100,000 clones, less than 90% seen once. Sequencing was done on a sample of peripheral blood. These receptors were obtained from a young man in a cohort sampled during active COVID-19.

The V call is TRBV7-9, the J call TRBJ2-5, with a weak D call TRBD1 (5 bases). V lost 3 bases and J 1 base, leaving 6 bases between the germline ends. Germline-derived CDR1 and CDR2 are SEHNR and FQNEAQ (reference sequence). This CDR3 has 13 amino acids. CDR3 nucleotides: TGTGCCAGCAGCTTTGGGGCCCAAGAGACCCAGTACTTC. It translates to CASSFGAQETQYF.

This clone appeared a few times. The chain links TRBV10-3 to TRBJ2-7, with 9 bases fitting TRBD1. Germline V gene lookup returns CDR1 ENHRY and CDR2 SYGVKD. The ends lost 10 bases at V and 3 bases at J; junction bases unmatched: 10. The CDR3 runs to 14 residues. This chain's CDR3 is CATRGWTGDYEQYF. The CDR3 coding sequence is TGTGCCACCCGGGGGTGGACAGGGGACTACGAGCAGTACTTC.

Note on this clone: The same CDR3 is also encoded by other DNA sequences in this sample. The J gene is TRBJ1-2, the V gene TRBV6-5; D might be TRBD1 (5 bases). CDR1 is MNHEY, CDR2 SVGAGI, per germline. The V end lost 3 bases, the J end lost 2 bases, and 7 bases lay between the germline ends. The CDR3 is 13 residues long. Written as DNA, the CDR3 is TGTGCCAGCAGTTATGCAGGGAACTATGGCTACACCTTC. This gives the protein CASSYAGNYGYTF.

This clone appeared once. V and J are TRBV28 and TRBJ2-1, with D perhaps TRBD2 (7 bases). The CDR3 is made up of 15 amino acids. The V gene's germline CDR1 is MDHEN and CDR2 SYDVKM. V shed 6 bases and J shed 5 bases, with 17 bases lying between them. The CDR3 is CASSPEQGGDNEQFF. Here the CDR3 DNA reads TGTGCCAGCAGCCCGGAACAGGGAGGGGACAATGAGCAGTTCTTC. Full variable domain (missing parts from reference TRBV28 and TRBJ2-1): DVKVTQSSRYLVKRTGEKVFLECVQDMDHENMFWYRQDPGLGLRLIYFSYDVKMKEKGDIPEGYSVSREKKERFSLILESASTNQTSMYLCASSPEQGGDNEQFFGPGTRLTVL.

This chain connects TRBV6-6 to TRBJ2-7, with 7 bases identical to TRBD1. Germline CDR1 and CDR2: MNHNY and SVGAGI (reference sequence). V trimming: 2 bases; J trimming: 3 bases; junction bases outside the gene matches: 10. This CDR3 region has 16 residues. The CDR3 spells CASSYEGPGGIYEQYF. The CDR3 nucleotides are TGTGCCAGCAGTTACGAAGGGCCAGGGGGTATCTACGAGCAGTACTTC.

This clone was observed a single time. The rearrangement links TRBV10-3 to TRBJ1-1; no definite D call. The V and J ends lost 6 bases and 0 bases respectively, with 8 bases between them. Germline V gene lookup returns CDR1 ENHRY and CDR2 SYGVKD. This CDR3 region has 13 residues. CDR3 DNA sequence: TGTGCCATCAGCGGCGGAATGAACACTGAAGCTTTCTTT. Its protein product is CAISGGMNTEAFF.

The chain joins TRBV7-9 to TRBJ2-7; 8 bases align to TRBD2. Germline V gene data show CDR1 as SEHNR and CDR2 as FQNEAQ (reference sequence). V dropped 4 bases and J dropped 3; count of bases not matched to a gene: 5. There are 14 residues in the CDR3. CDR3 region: CASSSSGGRYEQYF. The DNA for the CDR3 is TGTGCCAGCAGCTCCTCGGGGGGGCGCTACGAGCAGTACTTC. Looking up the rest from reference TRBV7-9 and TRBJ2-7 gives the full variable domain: DTGVSQNPRHKITKRGQNVTFRCDPISEHNRLYWYRQTLGQGPEFLTYFQNEAQLEKSRLLSDRFSAERPKGSFSTLEIQRTEQGDSAMYLCASSSSGGRYEQYFGPGTRLTVT.

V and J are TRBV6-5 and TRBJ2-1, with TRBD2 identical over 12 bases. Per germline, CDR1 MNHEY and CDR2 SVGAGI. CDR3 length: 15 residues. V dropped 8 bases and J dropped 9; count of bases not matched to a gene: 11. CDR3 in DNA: TGTGCCAGCGTCCCCGCTAGCGGGGGGGGTGGTGAGCAGTTCTTC. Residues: CASVPASGGGGEQFF.

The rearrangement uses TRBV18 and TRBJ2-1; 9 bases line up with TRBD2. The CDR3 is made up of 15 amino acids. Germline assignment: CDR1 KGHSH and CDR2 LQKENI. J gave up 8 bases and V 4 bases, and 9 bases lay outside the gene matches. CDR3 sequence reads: CASSLQAGGSYEQFF. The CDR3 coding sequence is TGTGCCAGCTCACTCCAAGCGGGGGGTAGCTATGAGCAGTTCTTC.

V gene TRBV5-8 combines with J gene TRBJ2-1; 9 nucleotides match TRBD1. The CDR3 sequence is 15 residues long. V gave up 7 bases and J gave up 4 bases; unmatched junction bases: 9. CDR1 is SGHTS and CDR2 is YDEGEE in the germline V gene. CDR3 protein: CASSMRTGDYNEQFF. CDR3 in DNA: TGTGCCAGCTCCATGCGGACAGGGGATTACAATGAGCAGTTCTTC.

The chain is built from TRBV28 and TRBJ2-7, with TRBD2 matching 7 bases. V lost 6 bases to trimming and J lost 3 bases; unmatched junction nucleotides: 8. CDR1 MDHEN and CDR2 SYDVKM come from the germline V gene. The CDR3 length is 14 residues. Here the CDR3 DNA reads TGTGCCAGCAGCCCTGGGGGGAGGGTCTACGAGCAGTACTTC. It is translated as CASSPGGRVYEQYF.

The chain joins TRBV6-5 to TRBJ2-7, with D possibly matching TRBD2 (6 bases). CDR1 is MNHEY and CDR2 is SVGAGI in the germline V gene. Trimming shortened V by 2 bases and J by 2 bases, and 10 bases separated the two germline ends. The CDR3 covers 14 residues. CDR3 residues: CASSYRDLAYEQYF. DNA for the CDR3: TGTGCCAGCAGTTACAGGGACTTGGCCTACGAGCAGTACTTC.

CDR3 coding DNA: TGTGCCAGCAGCTTTTGGGGACAGGGGGACCATGAAGCTTTCTTT. Residues: CASSFWGQGDHEAFF. The J gene is TRBJ1-1, the V gene TRBV13; 11 positions match TRBD1. This CDR3 is built from 15 residues. With 3 bases clipped from V and 7 bases from J, the junction kept 7 bases outside the gene matches. Per germline, CDR1 PRHDT and CDR2 FYEKMQ (reference sequence).

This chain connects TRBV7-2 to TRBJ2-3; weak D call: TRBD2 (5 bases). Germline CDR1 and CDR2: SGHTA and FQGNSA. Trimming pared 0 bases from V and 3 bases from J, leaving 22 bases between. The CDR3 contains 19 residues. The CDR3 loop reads CASSLALTGARRRTDTQYF. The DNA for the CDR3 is TGTGCCAGCAGCTTAGCGCTAACCGGCGCCCGGAGGCGTACAGATACGCAGTATTTT.